This is a list of T cell receptor beta chains from one sample in a study of cytomegalovirus exposure and HLA in healthy donors. Sequenced by immunoSEQ multiplex PCR; TCRdb stores in-frame clones only, minus some. The top ten clones hold approximately 0.71% of a sample with some 200,000 clones, approximately 80% of them seen once. Sample: PBMCs. All receptors come from a boy under 10 years old in good health and CMV-seronegative. CDR3s include the opening cysteine and the closing phenylalanine or tryptophan. D genes are given only for firm matches. Size is omitted from some rows. Given values are once, few, many or a class for expanded clones.

V gene: TRBV7-3
clone size: NA
J gene: TRBJ2-3
D gene: NA
CDR3 protein: CASSSRVPTETISTDTQYF
CDR3 DNA: TGTGCCAGCAGCTCCCGGGTTCCGACGGAAACGATTAGCACAGATACGCAGTATTTT

V gene: TRBV6-1
clone size: NA
J gene: TRBJ2-4
D gene: NA
CDR3 protein: CASSELQENIQYF
CDR3 DNA: TGTGCCAGCAGTGAACTTCAGGAAAACATTCAGTACTTC

V gene: TRBV2
clone size: once
J gene: TRBJ2-5
D gene: NA
CDR3 protein: CARQEGDLQETQYF
CDR3 DNA: TGTGCCAGGCAGGAGGGAGACCTCCAAGAGACCCAGTACTTC

V gene: TRBV5-1
clone size: once
J gene: TRBJ2-5
D gene: NA
CDR3 protein: CASSLLGLDQETQYF
CDR3 DNA: TGCGCCAGCAGCCTCCTCGGTCTAGATCAAGAGACCCAGTACTTC

V gene: TRBV7-9
clone size: NA
J gene: TRBJ2-7
D gene: TRBD1
CDR3 protein: CASSLRDSRRPYEQYF
CDR3 DNA: TGTGCCAGCAGCTTAAGGGACAGCCGTCGGCCCTACGAGCAGTACTTC

V gene: TRBV19
clone size: NA
J gene: TRBJ2-7
D gene: TRBD1
CDR3 protein: CASSTTGTGVLGEQYF
CDR3 DNA: TGTGCCAGTAGTACAACCGGGACAGGGGTTCTTGGTGAGCAGTACTTC

V gene: TRBV12-5
clone size: NA
J gene: TRBJ1-2
D gene: NA
CDR3 protein: CASGIHPQGANYGYTF
CDR3 DNA: TGTGCTAGTGGTATCCACCCCCAAGGGGCTAACTATGGCTACACCTTC

V gene: TRBV18
clone size: NA
J gene: TRBJ2-5
D gene: NA
CDR3 protein: CASSPRSGANQETQYF
CDR3 DNA: TGTGCCAGCTCACCCCGTAGCGGAGCCAACCAAGAGACCCAGTACTTC

V gene: TRBV5-6
clone size: NA
J gene: TRBJ2-7
D gene: TRBD2
CDR3 protein: CASTPGGVFYEQYF
CDR3 DNA: TGTGCCAGCACCCCTGGGGGGGTGTTCTACGAGCAGTACTTC

V gene: TRBV7-3
clone size: NA
J gene: TRBJ2-3
D gene: NA
CDR3 protein: CASSSRGGAPDTQYF
CDR3 DNA: TGTGCCAGCAGCTCCCGTGGAGGGGCCCCAGATACGCAGTATTTT

V gene: TRBV4-2
clone size: NA
J gene: TRBJ1-5
D gene: NA
CDR3 protein: CASSQDTGQPQHF
CDR3 DNA: TGTGCCAGCAGCCAAGATACGGGTCAGCCCCAGCATTTT

V gene: TRBV9
clone size: NA
J gene: TRBJ2-1
D gene: TRBD2
CDR3 protein: CASSGGLAGYNEQFF
CDR3 DNA: TGTGCCAGCAGCGGGGGACTAGCGGGATACAATGAGCAGTTCTTC

V gene: TRBV10-1
clone size: NA
J gene: TRBJ1-1
D gene: NA
CDR3 protein: CASSEGNPPPQAFF
CDR3 DNA: TGCGCCAGCAGTGAGGGCAACCCACCCCCTCAAGCTTTCTTT

V gene: TRBV7-9
clone size: NA
J gene: TRBJ1-1
D gene: NA
CDR3 protein: CASSGTGTDTEAFF
CDR3 DNA: TGTGCCAGCAGCGGCACAGGTACGGACACTGAAGCTTTCTTT

V gene: TRBV18
clone size: NA
J gene: TRBJ2-5
D gene: NA
CDR3 protein: CASSPQGPRTGETQYF
CDR3 DNA: TGTGCCAGCTCACCACAGGGGCCGCGGACGGGAGAGACCCAGTACTTC

V gene: TRBV11-3
clone size: NA
J gene: TRBJ2-2
D gene: NA
CDR3 protein: CASSLVSAANTGELFF
CDR3 DNA: TGTGCCAGCAGCTTAGTCAGCGCCGCGAACACCGGGGAGCTGTTTTTT

V gene: TRBV6-1
clone size: few
J gene: TRBJ1-5
D gene: NA
CDR3 protein: CASSFPADSGQPQHF
CDR3 DNA: TGTGCCAGCAGTTTCCCCGCGGACTCGGGACAGCCCCAGCATTTT

V gene: TRBV6-5
clone size: NA
J gene: TRBJ2-5
D gene: NA
CDR3 protein: CASSDPGGQETQYF
CDR3 DNA: TGTGCCAGCAGTGACCCCGGGGGCCAAGAGACCCAGTACTTC

V gene: TRBV15
clone size: NA
J gene: TRBJ2-7
D gene: NA
CDR3 protein: CATSRDRGAYEQYF
CDR3 DNA: TGTGCCACCAGCAGAGACAGGGGGGCCTACGAGCAGTACTTC

V gene: TRBV9
clone size: NA
J gene: TRBJ2-7
D gene: TRBD2
CDR3 protein: CASSPLAGASYEQYF
CDR3 DNA: TGTGCCAGCAGCCCTCTAGCGGGAGCCTCATACGAGCAGTACTTC

V gene: TRBV18
clone size: once
J gene: TRBJ2-7
D gene: TRBD2
CDR3 protein: CASSGTSGIEQYF
CDR3 DNA: TGTGCCAGCTCTGGGACTAGCGGGATCGAGCAGTACTTC

V gene: TRBV5-4
clone size: NA
J gene: TRBJ2-7
D gene: TRBD2
CDR3 protein: CASRTSGTYEQYF
CDR3 DNA: TGTGCCAGCAGGACTAGCGGGACTTACGAGCAGTACTTC